This TCR beta chain was identified in a study of T cell repertoires in cytomegalovirus infection. Study at large: A matching HLA type, together with CMV infection, was signaled by public TCR beta signatures. Study-level points and caveats: Clonotypes of TCR beta that were HLA-C-restricted and CMV-specific dominated the ex vivo response. Cumulative frequency of public TCR beta families picked out carriers of CMV plus the relevant HLA.

This clonotype appeared many times. Its specificity is not known. CDR3 length equals 14 residues. Trimming left V 1 base short and J 4 bases short, with 7 bases between. Germline values: CDR1 SGHNT, CDR2 YENEEA. TCRdb processed the reads anew with MiXCR; each CDR3 protein has one entry. The table has almost 300,000 distinct CDR3 sequences, around 9.6% seen once. V gene TRBV11-3 combines with J gene TRBJ2-2; D call uncertain. The specimen sequenced was PBMCs. This TCR was sampled from a human donor in good health (CMV status not recorded). Some clones in this sample may be carry-over from other donors' samples. The CDR3 nucleotides are TGTGCCAGCAGCTTAGTCCAGGCCACCGGGGAGCTGTTTTTT. This gives the protein CASSLVQATGELFF.